This is a list of T cell receptor beta chains from one sample in a study of T cell responses to AZD1222 COVID-19 vaccine. The data were produced by immunoSEQ multiplex PCR, yet TCRdb's version contains in-frame clones alone and is incomplete. The table records over 100,000 clones, around 91% of them present only once. Sample: peripheral blood, taken on day 0 of AZD1222 vaccination. The source of these receptors is an adult in good health. Both conserved end residues are part of each CDR3. The order of the fields is J gene, clone size, V gene, D gene, CDR3 protein, CDR3 DNA. The D gene is left open where the match is weak. The size field is filled for only some rows; it gives once, few, many or a size class.

TRBJ1-5,.,TRBV11-2,.,CASSLEAGSNQPQHF,TGTGCCAGCAGCTTAGAGGCAGGGAGCAATCAGCCCCAGCATTTT
TRBJ1-5,.,TRBV19,TRBD1,CASSTPGQGANQPQHF,TGTGCCAGTAGTACGCCGGGACAGGGGGCTAACCAGCCCCAGCATTTT
TRBJ1-2,.,TRBV6-5,TRBD1,CASSYSKGQGLYGYTF,TGTGCCAGCAGTTACTCGAAGGGACAGGGGCTATATGGCTACACCTTC
TRBJ1-2,.,TRBV19,.,CASTSITGPYGYTF,TGTGCCAGTACGTCAATTACCGGGCCGTATGGCTACACCTTC
TRBJ1-5,.,TRBV4-2,.,CASSQAVTPRGYSNQPQHF,TGTGCCAGCAGCCAAGCCGTGACACCGAGGGGCTATAGCAATCAGCCCCAGCATTTT
TRBJ2-2,once,TRBV5-4,TRBD2,CASSLRTSGDWGGELFF,TGTGCCAGCAGCCTAAGGACTAGCGGGGATTGGGGCGGGGAGCTGTTTTTT
TRBJ1-3,.,TRBV10-3,.,CAISDREGNTIYF,TGTGCCATCAGTGATCGGGAAGGGAACACCATATATTTT
TRBJ1-5,.,TRBV19,TRBD1,CASSKTGVGQPQHF,TGTGCCAGTAGCAAAACAGGGGTGGGTCAGCCCCAGCATTTT
TRBJ1-1,.,TRBV5-1,TRBD1,CASSLGTGGTEAFF,TGCGCCAGCAGCTTGGGAACAGGGGGCACTGAAGCTTTCTTT
TRBJ1-4,.,TRBV5-8,.,CASSLMGYSTNEKLFF,TGTGCCAGCAGCTTGATGGGGTATAGCACTAATGAAAAACTGTTTTTT
TRBJ1-2,.,TRBV6-1,TRBD1,CASSETGNYGYTF,TGTGCCAGCAGTGAGACAGGGAACTATGGCTACACCTTC
TRBJ1-1,.,TRBV5-6,TRBD1,CASKKDRVDTEAFF,TGTGCCAGCAAGAAAGACAGGGTGGACACTGAAGCTTTCTTT
TRBJ2-3,.,TRBV3-1/TRBV3-2,.,CASSQVVGGARPTDTQYF,TGTGCCAGCAGCCAAGTGGTTGGGGGGGCCCGTCCCACAGATACGCAGTATTTT
TRBJ1-3,.,TRBV9,TRBD1,CASSPRTGGIVSGNTIYF,TGTGCCAGCAGTCCTCGGACAGGGGGTATTGTATCTGGAAACACCATATATTTT
TRBJ1-6,few,TRBV9,.,CASRRTDNSPLHF,TGTGCCAGCAGAAGGACAGATAATTCACCCCTCCACTTT
TRBJ2-5,.,TRBV5-1,.,CASSLGSLQETQYF,TGCGCCAGCAGCTTGGGCAGTCTTCAAGAGACCCAGTACTTC
TRBJ1-2,.,TRBV5-1,TRBD1,CASSLGTGYGYTF,TGCGCCAGCAGCTTGGGGACAGGCTATGGCTACACCTTC
TRBJ2-1,few,TRBV2,.,CASRENNEQFF,TGTGCCAGCAGAGAGAACAATGAGCAGTTCTTC
TRBJ1-1,.,TRBV6-5,.,CASSPHQTNTEAFF,TGTGCCAGCAGTCCCCACCAGACCAACACTGAAGCTTTCTTT
TRBJ2-2,.,TRBV7-3,.,CASSWANTGELFF,TGTGCCAGCAGCTGGGCGAACACCGGGGAGCTGTTTTTT
TRBJ2-7,.,TRBV4-1,TRBD1,CASSRVGDRRYEQYF,TGCGCCAGCAGCCGCGTAGGGGACAGACGATACGAGCAGTACTTC
TRBJ1-5,.,TRBV2,.,CASSPDSQYQPQHF,TGTGCCAGCAGTCCCGACAGCCAATATCAGCCCCAGCATTTT
TRBJ1-2,.,TRBV7-2,TRBD1,CASSAYDRGGGYTF,TGTGCCAGCAGCGCGTACGACAGGGGAGGTGGCTACACCTTC
TRBJ2-5,.,TRBV6-1,.,CASSEMVVGQETQYF,TGTGCCAGCAGTGAAATGGTAGTGGGGCAAGAGACCCAGTACTTC
TRBJ1-1,once,TRBV7-6,.,CASSSVRDENTEAFF,TGTGCCAGCAGCTCGGTTAGGGACGAGAACACTGAAGCTTTCTTT
TRBJ2-7,.,TRBV4-2,.,CASSQAGRVEQYF,TGTGCCAGCAGCCAAGCTGGCAGAGTCGAGCAGTACTTC
TRBJ2-7,.,TRBV9,TRBD2,CASSVGLAGGRSPKSYEQYF,TGTGCCAGCAGCGTAGGGCTAGCGGGGGGGCGAAGTCCTAAATCCTACGAGCAGTACTTC
TRBJ1-2,.,TRBV30,.,CAWSVRDTSSYGYTF,TGTGCCTGGAGTGTGCGGGACACATCTTCTTATGGCTACACCTTC
TRBJ1-4,.,TRBV18,TRBD1,CASSRQGVSLSEKLFF,TGTGCCAGCTCGCGACAGGGGGTGAGCTTATCTGAAAAACTGTTTTTT
TRBJ1-4,once,TRBV5-5,.,CASSFGINEKLFF,TGTGCCAGCAGCTTTGGTATTAATGAAAAACTGTTTTTT
TRBJ1-1,.,TRBV27,.,CASSIRTGFEAFF,TGTGCCAGCAGTATTAGGACGGGATTTGAAGCTTTCTTT
TRBJ2-5,.,TRBV25-1,.,CASSEWRGGPETQYF,TGTGCCAGCAGTGAATGGAGGGGGGGCCCTGAGACCCAGTACTTC
TRBJ1-5,.,TRBV12-3/TRBV12-4,.,CASSPSAEQPQHF,TGTGCCAGCAGTCCTTCGGCCGAGCAGCCCCAGCATTTT
TRBJ1-2,.,TRBV2,TRBD1,CASSRIRDREFGYTF,TGTGCCAGCAGCCGAATCCGGGACAGAGAGTTTGGCTACACCTTC
TRBJ1-3,.,TRBV3-1/TRBV3-2,TRBD1,CASSRQGGGNTIYF,TGTGCCAGCAGCCGACAGGGAGGAGGAAACACCATATATTTT
TRBJ2-7,once,TRBV27,TRBD1,CASKPTGGTNEQYF,TGTGCCAGCAAACCGACAGGGGGCACGAACGAGCAGTACTTC
TRBJ1-4,.,TRBV13,.,CASSLGRSNEKLFF,TGTGCCAGCAGCTTAGGCCGGTCTAATGAAAAACTGTTTTTT
TRBJ1-1,.,TRBV6-5,TRBD1,CASSSRTGKFVEAFF,TGTGCCAGCAGTTCCCGGACAGGGAAATTCGTTGAAGCTTTCTTT
TRBJ2-2,.,TRBV3-1/TRBV3-2,.,CASSQYSGGGPGIFNTGELFF,TGTGCCAGCAGCCAATATTCGGGTGGGGGGCCCGGGATATTCAACACCGGGGAGCTGTTTTTT
TRBJ2-3,few,TRBV19,.,CASSIAGPSTDTQYF,TGTGCCAGTAGTATTGCAGGGCCTAGCACAGATACGCAGTATTTT
TRBJ2-7,.,TRBV14,.,CASSPLDKGSYEQYF,TGTGCCAGCAGCCCCCTGGACAAGGGATCCTACGAGCAGTACTTC
TRBJ1-1,.,TRBV12-3/TRBV12-4,.,CASTSSGFTEAFF,TGTGCCAGCACCTCTTCTGGGTTCACTGAAGCTTTCTTT
TRBJ1-2,.,TRBV27,.,CASSPANYGYTF,TGTGCCAGCAGCCCAGCTAACTATGGCTACACCTTC
TRBJ1-1,.,TRBV6-2/TRBV6-3,.,CASSYITGNLNTEAFF,TGTGCCAGCAGTTACATCACAGGGAACCTGAACACTGAAGCTTTCTTT
TRBJ1-2,few,TRBV7-9,TRBD1,CASSPGTASYGYTF,TGTGCCAGCAGCCCCGGGACAGCCAGCTATGGCTACACCTTC
TRBJ2-4,once,TRBV19,TRBD1,CASRGQGGNIQYF,TGTGCCAGTAGGGGACAGGGGGGAAACATTCAGTACTTC
TRBJ2-7,.,TRBV7-3,.,CASSLVGEIGYYGEQYF,TGTGCCAGCAGCCTAGTCGGGGAAATAGGTTATTACGGCGAGCAGTACTTC
TRBJ1-1,once,TRBV6-4,.,CASSREESTEAFF,TGTGCCAGCAGTCGCGAGGAGAGCACTGAAGCTTTCTTT
TRBJ1-5,.,TRBV7-9,TRBD1,CASSSGTGEFAGSNQPQHF,TGTGCCAGCAGCTCCGGGACAGGGGAATTCGCCGGTAGCAATCAGCCCCAGCATTTT
TRBJ1-5,.,TRBV6-2/TRBV6-3,.,CASSYSGSSNQPQHF,TGTGCCAGCAGTTACTCCGGCAGTAGCAATCAGCCCCAGCATTTT
TRBJ1-1,.,TRBV11-3,TRBD1,CASSAQGDTEAFF,TGTGCCAGCAGCGCACAGGGGGACACTGAAGCTTTCTTT
TRBJ2-7,.,TRBV15,.,CATSPDEDYEQYF,TGTGCCACCAGTCCGGACGAGGACTACGAGCAGTACTTC
TRBJ1-2,.,TRBV25-1,TRBD1,CASSESDRYYGYTF,TGTGCCAGCAGTGAATCGGACAGGTATTATGGCTACACCTTC
TRBJ2-3,.,TRBV7-3,.,CASSFSSNTVRSTQYF,TGTGCCAGCAGCTTTTCGTCAAACACCGTCAGGAGTACGCAGTATTTT